The 24 T cell receptor beta chains in this list originate from one sample, sequenced in a study of T cell changes during pregnancy in multiple sclerosis. The method was immunoSEQ multiplex PCR; TCRdb's version includes in-frame clones alone and lacks a portion of them. The repertoire holds 78,000 or so clones, with under 95% as singletons. Sequenced material: CD4+ T cells from peripheral blood mononuclear cells, taken before pregnancy. The receptors stem from a female donor with multiple sclerosis, enrolled in a pregnancy study.

This rearrangement joins TRBV11-3 to TRBJ2-7, with 9 bases lining up with TRBD1. V dropped 6 bases and J dropped 2; count of bases not matched to a gene: 17. The CDR3 spans 18 residues. Germline V gives CDR1 SGHNT, CDR2 YENEEA. The CDR3 DNA reads TGTGCCAGCAGTTTTATGGGAAAGGGGACAGGGACCACCTACGAGCAGTACTTC. Translation gives CASSFMGKGTGTTYEQYF.

The sample holds a few counts of this clone. V is TRBV4-1 and J is TRBJ2-5; the match to TRBD1 covers 8 bases. In germline, CDR1 is MGHRA, CDR2 YSYEKL. The CDR3 sequence is 13 residues long. With V trimmed by 2 bases and J by 5 bases, 1 base remained unmatched. The CDR3 bases are TGCGCCAGCAGCCAAACAGGGGGGGAGACCCAGTACTTC. It yields the protein CASSQTGGETQYF.

This clone was counted once. This chain uses TRBV28 with TRBJ2-7; 10 nucleotides align to TRBD2. The V segment lost 6 bases and the J segment 3 bases; nucleotides outside the gene matches: 5. Germline-derived CDR1 and CDR2 are MDHEN and SYDVKM. The CDR3 consists of 14 residues. The DNA of the CDR3 is TGTGCCAGCAGACGTCTAGCGGGGGTCTACGAGCAGTACTTC. Protein product: CASRRLAGVYEQYF.

The chain carries TRBV18 and TRBJ1-1, with D possibly TRBD1 on 6 matching bases. Germline-derived CDR1 and CDR2 are KGHSH and LQKENI. The CDR3 totals 17 residues. V was clipped by 3 bases and J by 1 base, with 18 bases between them. The CDR3 DNA reads TGTGCCAGCTCACCCTCCCCACAGGGTCTAAGGAACACTGAAGCTTTCTTT. This encodes CASSPSPQGLRNTEAFF.

V and J are TRBV5-8 and TRBJ1-1; D remains unclear. The germline CDR1 and CDR2 sequences are SGHTS and YDEGEE. CDR3 size: 10 residues. The ends were cut back, 8 bases at V and 7 bases at J, with 9 bases in the middle. This CDR3 is CASSRVEAFF. In DNA, the CDR3 is TGTGCCAGTTCACGGGTTGAAGCTTTCTTT. Combining the CDR3 with reference TRBV5-8 and TRBJ1-1 gives the whole variable domain EAGVTQSPTHLIKTRGQQATLRCSPISGHTSVYWYQQALGLGLQFLLWYDEGEERNRGNFPPRFSGRQFPNYSSELNVNALELEDSALYLCASSRVEAFFGQGTRLTVV.

The chain joins TRBV7-6 to TRBJ2-2; 12 bases line up with TRBD1. Trimming took 5 bases from V and 6 from J; bases not matched to a gene: 7. The CDR3 totals 16 residues. Per the germline V gene, CDR1 is SGHVS and CDR2 is FNYEAQ. CDR3 sequence: CASSRTGQGASGELFF. The DNA of the CDR3 is TGTGCCAGCAGCCGAACGGGACAGGGGGCGTCCGGGGAGCTGTTTTTT.

This chain uses TRBV5-1 with TRBJ2-7, with D possibly TRBD1 on 6 matching bases. The CDR3 loop spans 12 amino acids. V was pared by 5 bases and J by 4 bases, with 10 bases between. CDR1 SGHRS and CDR2 YFSETQ come from the germline V gene. The CDR3 nucleotides read TGCGCCAGCAGGCTACAGGGTTACGAGCAGTACTTC. Protein sequence: CASRLQGYEQYF. Based on the CDR3 plus reference TRBV5-1 and TRBJ2-7, the full variable domain is KAGVTQTPRYLIKTRGQQVTLSCSPISGHRSVSWYQQTPGQGLQFLFEYFSETQRNKGNFPGRFSGRQFSNSRSEMNVSTLELGDSALYLCASRLQGYEQYFGPGTRLTVT.

The chain combines TRBV19 with TRBJ1-1; a possible D gene is TRBD1 (5 bases). The germline gives CDR1 LNHDA, CDR2 SQIVND (reference sequence). The CDR3 length is 15 residues. V lost 5 bases and J 6 bases, leaving 19 bases between the germline ends. This CDR3 reads CASSSGRQRSPEAFF. CDR3 DNA: TGTGCCAGTAGTTCAGGGCGCCAACGGAGCCCTGAAGCTTTCTTT.

The chain's CDR3 is CASSTRRGWGATEAFF. The CDR3 DNA reads as TGTGCCAGTAGCACTCGCAGGGGATGGGGAGCCACTGAAGCTTTCTTT. V and J are TRBV19 and TRBJ1-1; tentatively, D is TRBD1 (6 bases). This CDR3 spans 16 amino acids. Trimming stripped 6 bases from V and 4 bases from J, with 21 bases between. Germline V gene lookup returns CDR1 LNHDA and CDR2 SQIVND (reference sequence).

The rearrangement uses TRBV6-5 and TRBJ1-2, with D possibly matching TRBD1 (5 bases). The length of the CDR3 is 11 residues. Trimming left V 4 bases short and J 8 bases short, with 8 bases between. In germline, CDR1 is MNHEY, CDR2 SVGAGI. The CDR3 region is CASSSGRGYTF. The CDR3 DNA follows: TGTGCCAGCAGTTCAGGGCGCGGCTACACCTTC.

The rearrangement links TRBV5-1 to TRBJ1-4; 8 bases agree with TRBD1. This CDR3 has 15 residues. The germline V gene has CDR1 SGHRS and CDR2 YFSETQ. With V trimmed by 4 bases and J by 4 bases, 6 bases remained unmatched. CDR3 sequence: CASSLTGGVNEKLFF. CDR3 nucleotides: TGCGCCAGCAGCCTCACAGGGGGGGTTAATGAAAAACTGTTTTTT.

The chain carries TRBV7-3 and TRBJ2-1; 16 bases line up with TRBD2. J was trimmed by 9 bases and V by 5 bases; bases with no gene match: 7. Germline V gene sequence: CDR1 SGHTA, CDR2 FQGTGA. This CDR3 spans 16 amino acids. The CDR3 DNA reads as TGTGCCAGCAGCCGGGGGACTAGCGGGAGGGAAGGTGAGCAGTTCTTC. This gives the protein CASSRGTSGREGEQFF.

The chain links TRBV6-6 to TRBJ1-2; D uncertain. Germline V gives CDR1 MNHNY, CDR2 SVGAGI (reference sequence). CDR3 length: 15 residues. Trimming removed 1 base from V and 2 bases from J, with 11 bases in between. CDR3 in DNA: TGTGCCAGCAGTTACTTAGGAGTCTCCAACTATGGCTACACCTTC. It codes for CASSYLGVSNYGYTF.

This sequence joins TRBV5-1 and TRBJ2-4, with 16 bases aligning to TRBD2. Germline CDR1 and CDR2: SGHRS and YFSETQ. The CDR3 totals 16 residues. J lost 8 bases, V lost 2 bases, and 4 bases had no gene match. This CDR3 reads CASSLPGTSGGDIQYF. The CDR3 region has the DNA TGCGCCAGCAGCTTACCCGGGACTAGCGGGGGGGACATTCAGTACTTC.

The chain has TRBV30 and TRBJ2-5; 9 bases are shared with TRBD2. Unmatched junction bases numbered 5, after V lost 3 bases and J lost 6 bases. In germline, CDR1 is GTSNPN, CDR2 SVGIG (reference sequence). CDR3 length: 13 amino acids. The CDR3 loop reads CAWRLAGSQTQYF. The DNA for the CDR3 is TGTGCCTGGAGGCTAGCGGGATCACAGACCCAGTACTTC.

This clone showed up just once. The V gene is TRBV10-3, the J gene TRBJ2-1, with TRBD2 as a possible D gene (5 bases). The CDR3 consists of 17 residues. Germline V gene sequence: CDR1 ENHRY, CDR2 SYGVKD. Trimming cost V 0 bases and J 0 bases, with 12 bases left between them. In nucleotides, the CDR3 is TGTGCCATCAGTGAGTCGACTCCGGGGTTCTCCTACAATGAGCAGTTCTTC. Encoded protein: CAISESTPGFSYNEQFF.

This clone was found once. The genes are TRBV30 and TRBJ2-3; 9 bases line up with TRBD2. The germline V gene encodes CDR1 GTSNPN and CDR2 SVGIG (reference sequence). J gave up 2 bases and V 7 bases, and 4 bases lay outside the gene matches. This CDR3 contains 13 residues. Written as DNA, the CDR3 is TGTGCCTTTAGCGGGGGAGACACAGATACGCAGTATTTT. This encodes CAFSGGDTDTQYF.

There are many counts of this clone. The chain carries TRBV7-9 and TRBJ1-2, with a tentative D call TRBD1 (6 bases). V lost 5 bases and J 4 bases, leaving 17 bases between the germline ends. CDR1 and CDR2 from the germline V gene are SEHNR and FQNEAQ (reference sequence). CDR3 size: 15 residues. This chain's CDR3 is CASSDPGEWGYGYTF. CDR3 DNA sequence: TGTGCCAGCAGCGATCCAGGGGAATGGGGCTATGGCTACACCTTC.

The count of this clone is one. V and J are TRBV6-1 and TRBJ2-1; TRBD1 matches at 8 bases. V was clipped by 11 bases and J by 2 bases; unmatched bases: 8. Looked up from germline, CDR1 is MNHNS and CDR2 is SASEGT. The CDR3 contains 14 residues. As DNA, the CDR3 is TGTGCCGGAAAGGGGGACAGGACCTACAATGAGCAGTTCTTC. Amino acid sequence: CAGKGDRTYNEQFF.

This clone was seen a single time. The gene calls are TRBV7-7 and TRBJ2-2; TRBD1 matches at 8 bases. The CDR3 runs 14 residues. J was trimmed by 6 bases and V by 4 bases; bases with no gene match: 4. Germline CDR1 SSHAT, CDR2 FNYEAQ (reference sequence). This CDR3 is CASSYRTGSGELFF. The CDR3 DNA follows: TGTGCCAGCAGCTATAGGACAGGGTCCGGGGAGCTGTTTTTT. Full variable domain (missing parts from reference TRBV7-7 and TRBJ2-2): GAGVSQSPRYKVTKRGQDVTLRCDPISSHATLYWYQQALGQGPEFLTYFNYEAQPDKSGLPSDRFSAERPEGSISTLTIQRTEQRDSAMYRCASSYRTGSGELFFGEGSRLTVL.

The chain combines TRBV14 with TRBJ2-2; D ambiguous. From germline, CDR1 is SGHDN and CDR2 FVKESK. The CDR3 is made up of 18 amino acids. V was pared by 0 bases and J by 4 bases, with 18 bases between. The CDR3 nucleotides read TGTGCCAGCAGCCAAGATCTGTTAACTATCCCCTTCACCGGGGAGCTGTTTTTT. This encodes CASSQDLLTIPFTGELFF.

This clone was seen a single time. The DNA of the CDR3 is TGCGCCAGCAGCTCAATACAGGGGAGGACTGAAGCTTTCTTT. Its translation: CASSSIQGRTEAFF. The rearrangement links TRBV5-1 to TRBJ1-1; 7 nucleotides align to TRBD1. CDR1 and CDR2 (germline): SGHRS, YFSETQ. This CDR3 is built from 14 residues. Trimming removed 3 bases from V and 5 bases from J; junction bases left unmatched: 7. The full variable domain, rest sourced from reference TRBV5-1 and TRBJ1-1, is KAGVTQTPRYLIKTRGQQVTLSCSPISGHRSVSWYQQTPGQGLQFLFEYFSETQRNKGNFPGRFSGRQFSNSRSEMNVSTLELGDSALYLCASSSIQGRTEAFFGQGTRLTVV.

This rearrangement joins TRBV7-2 to TRBJ2-7, with 9 bases matching TRBD1. Germline-derived CDR1 and CDR2 are SGHTA and FQGNSA. This CDR3 has 13 residues. The V and J ends lost 5 bases and 6 bases, in that order; junction bases with no gene match: 5. In DNA form, the CDR3 reads TGTGCCAGCAGCGCTTGGGACAGGGTCGAGCAGTACTTC. Its protein is CASSAWDRVEQYF.

This sequence joins TRBV9 and TRBJ2-7; weak D call: TRBD2 (5 bases). Trimming cost V 3 bases and J 1 base, with 8 bases left between them. The CDR3 loop spans 13 amino acids. CDR1 is SGDLS and CDR2 is YYNGEE in the germline V gene. CDR3 sequence reads: CASSAGVSYEQYF. CDR3 bases: TGTGCCAGCAGCGCCGGGGTTTCCTACGAGCAGTACTTC.